The 23 T cell receptor beta chains given below trace back to one sample, sequenced in a study of blood T cell repertoires in COVID-19. Repertoires were generated with immunoSEQ multiplex PCR, while TCRdb's copy carries only in-frame clones and drops some. The data show about 430,000 clones, approximately 90% seen once. The sample taken for sequencing was PBMCs or T cells enriched from blood (not recorded which). These receptors were taken from a woman aged 18-35 years who had been exposed to COVID-19.

The chain joins TRBV7-8 to TRBJ2-7, with TRBD1 matching 10 bases. V gave up 4 bases and J gave up 4 bases; unmatched junction bases: 4. The CDR3 sequence is 14 residues long. CDR1 is SGHVS and CDR2 is FQNEAQ in the germline V gene. In DNA, the CDR3 is TGTGCCAGCAGCTGGGGACAGGGGACTTACGAGCAGTACTTC. It specifies CASSWGQGTYEQYF. The full variable domain, completed using reference TRBV7-8 and TRBJ2-7, is GAGVSQSPRYKVAKRGQDVALRCDPISGHVSLFWYQQALGQGPEFLTYFQNEAQLDKSGLPSDRFFAERPEGSVSTLKIQRTQQEDSAVYLCASSWGQGTYEQYFGPGTRLTVT.

The V gene is TRBV28, the J gene TRBJ2-1, with 9 bases aligning to TRBD1. V was clipped by 6 bases and J by 5 bases; unmatched bases: 8. The CDR3 extends over 15 amino acids. CDR1 is MDHEN and CDR2 is SYDVKM in the germline V gene. CDR3 DNA sequence: TGTGCCAGCAGCCGTACAGGGGGCTGGGACAATGAGCAGTTCTTC. Its protein is CASSRTGGWDNEQFF.

This clone was observed a single time. The V call is TRBV20-1, the J call TRBJ2-3; the D is unclear. V gave up 3 bases and J gave up 3 bases, with 10 bases separating them. Germline lookup yields CDR1 DFQATT and CDR2 SNEGSKA (reference sequence). This CDR3 region has 13 residues. DNA for the CDR3: TGCAGTGCTAGTGATCGGCGGACAGATACGCAGTATTTT. This codes for CSASDRRTDTQYF.

The genes are TRBV6-5 and TRBJ2-4; D is uncertain. V was clipped by 0 bases and J by 3 bases, with 9 bases between them. Germline V gives CDR1 MNHEY, CDR2 SVGAGI. The CDR3 is 15 residues long. The DNA for the CDR3 is TGTGCCAGCAGTTACTCGAACAGTGGCAAAAACATTCAGTACTTC. Translated, it gives CASSYSNSGKNIQYF.

This sequence joins TRBV7-6 and TRBJ2-1; 9 bases match TRBD1. The CDR3 has 15 residues. With 1 base clipped from V and 9 bases from J, the junction kept 7 bases outside the gene matches. The germline V gene encodes CDR1 SGHVS and CDR2 FNYEAQ. The CDR3 DNA is TGTGCCAGCAGCTTAGTCGGGACAGGGTTCAGTGAGCAGTTCTTC. Translating it yields CASSLVGTGFSEQFF.

The V and J genes are TRBV18 and TRBJ2-5; 7 bases are a match to TRBD2. J gave up 3 bases and V 2 bases, and 9 bases lay outside the gene matches. The CDR3 sequence is 16 residues long. The V gene's germline CDR1 is KGHSH and CDR2 LQKENI. DNA for the CDR3: TGTGCCAGCTCACCATTTGGATCGGGGAGGGAAGAGACCCAGTACTTC. Translated, it gives CASSPFGSGREETQYF.

The sample holds a few counts of this clone. The genes are TRBV3-1 (or the pseudogene TRBV3-2) and TRBJ1-2; 9 nucleotides line up with TRBD1. Per germline, CDR1 LGHDT and CDR2 YNNKEL (reference sequence). The trim removed 1 base at V and 8 bases at J, leaving 8 bases unmatched. The CDR3 spans 15 residues. This CDR3 reads CASSQGDRVLGGYTF. The CDR3 nucleotides are TGTGCCAGCAGCCAAGGGGACAGGGTATTGGGAGGCTACACCTTC.

The chain joins TRBV19 to TRBJ1-1; D remains ambiguous. The CDR3 covers 13 residues. Trimming pared 5 bases from V and 12 bases from J, leaving 19 bases between. Looked up from germline, CDR1 is LNHDA and CDR2 is SQIVND (reference sequence). CDR3 sequence reads: CASSPREPPETFF. The CDR3 DNA follows: TGTGCCAGTAGTCCCCGGGAGCCTCCCGAGACTTTCTTT.

J is TRBJ1-5 and V is TRBV21-1; TRBD1, the table's D call, lacks a check against the DNA. TRBV21-1 is a recognized pseudogene. The CDR3 has 17 amino acids. For the CDR3, the DNA is TGTGCCAGCAGCAAAGTCCACAGGGGGCTAGGCAATCAGCCCCAGCATTTT. Its translation: CASSKVHRGLGNQPQHF.

The J gene is TRBJ1-3, the V gene TRBV7-6, with D possibly matching TRBD1 (6 bases). CDR3 length: 17 residues. Germline V gene data show CDR1 as SGHVS and CDR2 as FNYEAQ. V was shortened by 5 bases and J by 0 bases, with 17 bases between the two germline ends. The CDR3 is CASSPYLGAGSGNTIYF. The CDR3 region has the DNA TGTGCCAGCAGCCCCTATCTGGGGGCTGGCTCTGGAAACACCATATATTTT.

This clone was seen just once. This rearrangement joins TRBV4-3 to TRBJ2-2, with unresolved D. CDR1 is LGHNA, CDR2 YSLEER, per germline. The CDR3 sequence is 12 residues long. Trimming removed 3 bases from V and 5 bases from J, with 4 bases in between. CDR3 amino acids: CASSHRTGELFF. The CDR3 nucleotides are TGCGCCAGCAGCCATCGGACCGGGGAGCTGTTTTTT.

The rearrangement links TRBV5-8 to TRBJ1-3; 7 positions agree with TRBD1. The V gene's germline CDR1 is SGHTS and CDR2 YDEGEE. V gave up 4 bases and J gave up 0 bases; unmatched junction bases: 13. This CDR3 is 18 amino acids long. The CDR3: CASSGESRDRGSGNTIYF. In DNA, the CDR3 is TGTGCCAGCAGCGGAGAGTCCCGGGACAGAGGCTCTGGAAACACCATATATTTT.

The V and J genes are TRBV18 and TRBJ2-1; 8 bases agree with TRBD1. The J segment lost 5 bases and the V segment lost 3 bases, leaving 6 bases of the junction unmatched. CDR3 length: 15 residues. Germline CDR1 is KGHSH and CDR2 is LQKENI. The CDR3 nucleotides read TGTGCCAGCTCACCCGGGACAGGACAGGACAATGAGCAGTTCTTC. Residues: CASSPGTGQDNEQFF.

V usage is TRBV2 and J usage is TRBJ1-5; D gene unclear. The CDR3 spans 12 residues. Germline CDR1 is SNHLY and CDR2 is FYNNEI. V was shortened by 7 bases and J by 5 bases, with 9 bases between the two germline ends. The CDR3 sequence is CASMGGDQPQHF. The CDR3 DNA reads TGTGCCAGCATGGGTGGAGATCAGCCCCAGCATTTT.

The J gene is TRBJ1-3, the V gene TRBV7-2; TRBD1 agrees at 8 bases. The V segment lost 4 bases and the J segment 0 bases; nucleotides outside the gene matches: 8. The length of the CDR3 is 17 residues. Germline-derived CDR1 and CDR2 are SGHTA and FQGNSA. The CDR3 is CASSSLGQGHSGNTIYF. The CDR3, as DNA: TGTGCCAGCAGCTCACTAGGACAGGGTCACTCTGGAAACACCATATATTTT.

The chain couples TRBV27 to TRBJ1-2; 10 bases map to TRBD1. With 8 bases clipped from V and 4 bases from J, the junction kept 7 bases outside the gene matches. The CDR3 covers 14 residues. The germline CDR1 and CDR2 sequences are MNHEY and SMNVEV (reference sequence). CDR3 nucleotides: TGTGCCAGCCGAGACAGGGGGCGAAGCTATGGCTACACCTTC. Encoded protein: CASRDRGRSYGYTF.

V and J are TRBV20-1 and TRBJ2-7; no reliable D call. The germline CDR1 and CDR2 sequences are DFQATT and SNEGSKA (reference sequence). Trimming left V 3 bases short and J 3 bases short, with 6 bases between. The CDR3 has 11 amino acids. CDR3 DNA sequence: TGCAGTGCTAGTGCGAGCTACGAGCAGTACTTC. Residues: CSASASYEQYF.

This chain joins TRBV5-1 and TRBJ2-5; 12 bases agree with TRBD2. The CDR3 has 17 residues. The germline gives CDR1 SGHRS, CDR2 YFSETQ. The V segment lost 0 bases and the J segment 4 bases; nucleotides outside the gene matches: 7. The CDR3 coding sequence is TGCGCCAGCAGCTTGGCGCTAGCGGGAGGGCCCCCAGAGACCCAGTACTTC. It encodes CASSLALAGGPPETQYF.

The chain joins TRBV7-6 to TRBJ2-7; 10 nucleotides agree with TRBD1. V lost 8 bases to trimming and J lost 2 bases; unmatched junction nucleotides: 6. CDR1 SGHVS and CDR2 FNYEAQ come from the germline V gene. The CDR3 extends over 14 amino acids. In DNA form, the CDR3 reads TGTGCCAGCGCGATGACAGGGGGCCCCTACGAGCAGTACTTC. This encodes CASAMTGGPYEQYF.

The chain couples TRBV11-2 to TRBJ1-2, with D perhaps matching TRBD1 (5 bases). Looked up from germline, CDR1 is SGHAT and CDR2 is FQNNGV. Trimming left V 3 bases short and J 4 bases short, with 18 bases between. The CDR3 is made up of 16 amino acids. The CDR3 region has the DNA TGTGCCAGCAGCTTCCGGATGCAGGGAACGGGCTATGGCTACACCTTC. The encoded protein is CASSFRMQGTGYGYTF.

The chain carries TRBV11-2 and TRBJ1-4, with 8 positions matching TRBD1. Germline trimming cut 5 bases from V and 8 bases from J; bases unmatched to any gene: 10. This CDR3 spans 15 amino acids. The germline CDR1 and CDR2 sequences are SGHAT and FQNNGV. This chain's CDR3 is CASSPRTGQGEKLFF. Here the CDR3 DNA reads TGTGCCAGCAGCCCACGGACAGGGCAAGGAGAAAAACTGTTTTTT.

The V call is TRBV7-9, the J call TRBJ1-6, with D tentatively TRBD1 (6 bases). Per germline, CDR1 SEHNR and CDR2 FQNEAQ (reference sequence). V shed 5 bases and J shed 5 bases, with 16 bases lying between them. This CDR3 has 16 amino acids. In DNA form, the CDR3 reads TGTGCCAGCAGCCCAAAGAATGGGGGCGATAATTCACCCCTCCACTTT. Protein product: CASSPKNGGDNSPLHF. The full variable domain, with the rest looked up from reference TRBV7-9 and TRBJ1-6, is DTGVSQNPRHKITKRGQNVTFRCDPISEHNRLYWYRQTLGQGPEFLTYFQNEAQLEKSRLLSDRFSAERPKGSFSTLEIQRTEQGDSAMYLCASSPKNGGDNSPLHFGNGTRLTVT.

This clone has more than one count but fewer than ten. CDR3 nucleotides: TGTGCCAGCAGTGACGGGGACAGGGGGCCGTACTTC. Amino acid sequence: CASSDGDRGPYF. The chain has TRBV6-1 and TRBJ2-7, with 12 nucleotides matching TRBD1. The germline V gene encodes CDR1 MNHNS and CDR2 SASEGT. J lost 12 bases, V lost 3 bases, and 3 bases had no gene match. The CDR3 has 12 amino acids.